The sequence of this TCR beta chain was determined in a study of T-cell reconstitution after alpha-beta-depleted transplantation in children. Unique molecular identifiers were incorporated when the TCRbeta library was constructed. TCRdb itself ran the PCR reads through MiXCR, one entry per CDR3 protein. The sample consists of about a million distinct CDR3 sequences, around 30% of them appearing once. This clonotype was recorded a few times. Its target is not known. Regarding the study as a whole: Surviving recipient T cells and thymic progenitors accounted for the high day-60 TCRbeta diversity observed in some patients. Most T-cell counts and diversity one year after the transplant came from T cells that were newly produced. About two months after transplant, alpha-beta T cells reportedly came from several hundred expanded graft clones.

V lost 2 bases, J lost 0 bases, and 5 bases lay in between. The germline V gene has CDR1 DFQATT and CDR2 SNEGSKA (reference sequence). The CDR3 is 13 residues long. The sequence came from a boy under two years old who had a stem cell transplant for SCID, so the T cells may come from the graft donor. The rearrangement uses TRBV20-1 and TRBJ2-4, with a possible D match to TRBD1 (5 bases). The sample consisted of PBMCs, mostly from graft donor cells, taken 360 days after TCRalphabeta/CD19-depleted stem cell transplant. Here the CDR3 DNA reads TGCAGTGCTAGAAGGGGAGCCAAAAACATTCAGTACTTC. It encodes CSARRGAKNIQYF.